These T cell receptor beta chains were read from a single sample in a study of sequential checkpoint blockade in melanoma. The repertoire was sequenced with immunoSEQ multiplex PCR; TCRdb's copy has only in-frame clones and lacks some. There are about 12,000 clones in the sample; approximately 79% occur only once, and 50% to 60% lies in the top ten. This specimen consisted of CD8+ T cells sorted from blood (inferred from file names), obtained from a patient given nivolumab and ipilimumab in sequence. Receptor source: a human donor with melanoma. Both conserved end residues are part of each CDR3. The order of the fields is clone size, D gene, V gene, J gene, CDR3 DNA, CDR3 protein. D genes are given only for firm matches. Only some rows state a clone size, as once, few, many or a class for expanded clones.

few,TRBD2,TRBV30,TRBJ2-7,TGTGCCTGGAGTGTAGGAGCGGGACCGTACGAGCAGTACTTC,CAWSVGAGPYEQYF
few,TRBD1,TRBV7-8,TRBJ1-2,TGTGCCAGCAGCTTGGCAGGGGGCTATCCTAACTATGGCTACACCTTC,CASSLAGGYPNYGYTF
NA,NA,TRBV13,TRBJ2-7,TGTGCCAGCAGCTTAGGTTTGGCGAGGACCTACGAGCAGTACTTC,CASSLGLARTYEQYF
NA,TRBD1,TRBV27,TRBJ1-3,TGTGCCAGCCGCGGACAGGGCTCTGGAAACACCATATATTTT,CASRGQGSGNTIYF
NA,TRBD1,TRBV27,TRBJ1-5,TGTGCCAGCAGCTTAGGGGGCGGCAATCAGCCCCAGCATTTT,CASSLGGGNQPQHF
NA,NA,TRBV7-3,TRBJ1-1,TGTGCCAGCAGCTTAGGGGCCAGAATTAACACTGAAGCTTTCTTT,CASSLGARINTEAFF
NA,TRBD1,TRBV19,TRBJ2-2,TGTGCCAGTAGCTACGGACAGGGACGGGACACCGGGGAGCTGTTTTTT,CASSYGQGRDTGELFF
NA,TRBD2,TRBV9,TRBJ2-7,TGTGCCAGCAGCAATAGCCCAACTAGCGCCGGAGCCTACGAGCAGTACTTC,CASSNSPTSAGAYEQYF
NA,TRBD1,TRBV15,TRBJ2-7,TGTGCCACCAGCCCGCAGACAGGGCTCTCCTACGAGCAGTACTTC,CATSPQTGLSYEQYF
NA,TRBD2,TRBV28,TRBJ2-5,TGTGCCAGCCTCGGACTAGCGGGGGTGGAGACCCAGTACTTC,CASLGLAGVETQYF
NA,TRBD2,TRBV29-1,TRBJ2-5,TGCAGCGTTGAGTCTATACGGGTAGCGGGTCGCGAGACCCAGTACTTC,CSVESIRVAGRETQYF
few,NA,TRBV9,TRBJ2-5,TGTGCCAGCAGTAAACAAGAGACCCAGTACTTC,CASSKQETQYF
NA,NA,TRBV5-6,TRBJ1-4,TGTGCCAGCAGCGGCGAGGGGGTTAATGAAAAACTGTTTTTT,CASSGEGVNEKLFF
NA,TRBD2,TRBV2,TRBJ2-7,TGTGCCAGCAGTGAAGCCCTGTGGCGGGAGATCGCCTACGAGCAGTACTTC,CASSEALWREIAYEQYF
NA,NA,TRBV27,TRBJ2-7,TGTGCCAGCTATTCAGGGGCTGGCGAGCAGTACTTC,CASYSGAGEQYF
NA,NA,TRBV4-3,TRBJ1-2,TGCGCCAGCAGCCAAGATGATGCGACTAACTATGGCTACACCTTC,CASSQDDATNYGYTF
NA,TRBD1,TRBV5-1,TRBJ2-3,TGCGCCAGCAGTCAACCGGGACAGGGAATGACAGATACGCAGTATTTT,CASSQPGQGMTDTQYF
NA,NA,TRBV27,TRBJ2-7,TGTGCCAGCAGTTTATCGACCCCGGACAGCTACGAGCAGTACTTC,CASSLSTPDSYEQYF
NA,TRBD2,TRBV19,TRBJ2-7,TGTGCCAGTAGTATAGCAATTGGGGGGGTTGCCGCCTACGAGCAGTACTTC,CASSIAIGGVAAYEQYF
NA,NA,TRBV19,TRBJ1-2,TGTGCCAGTACGGGAGGGCCCTATGGCTACACCTTC,CASTGGPYGYTF
NA,NA,TRBV5-4,TRBJ2-5,TGTGCCAGCAGGGGGAGCCAAGAGACCCAGTACTTC,CASRGSQETQYF
few,TRBD1,TRBV9,TRBJ1-4,TGTGCCAGCAGCGCTGGGACAGGGGAAATTGAAAAACTGTTTTTT,CASSAGTGEIEKLFF
once,NA,TRBV4-3,TRBJ2-7,TGCGCCAGCAGCCAAGGGGGGGCCTACGAGCAGTACTTC,CASSQGGAYEQYF
NA,TRBD1,TRBV19,TRBJ2-1,TGTGCCAGTAGTATGACAGGGAGTTTCGACAATGAGCAGTTCTTC,CASSMTGSFDNEQFF
medium-sized,NA,TRBV11-2,TRBJ1-5,TGTGCCAGCAGCTTATTAGGGGGTATGAATCAGCCCCAGCATTTT,CASSLLGGMNQPQHF
NA,NA,TRBV19,TRBJ1-5,TGTGCCAGTAGTATGAAGGGAGCTTATCAGCCCCAGCATTTT,CASSMKGAYQPQHF
NA,NA,TRBV6-1,TRBJ2-7,TGTGCCAGCGGGCCAGGAGAGCAGTACTTC,CASGPGEQYF
NA,TRBD1,TRBV28,TRBJ2-7,TGTGCCAGCAGACAGGGGCCCGGAAGGTACTTC,CASRQGPGRYF
NA,TRBD2,TRBV6-5,TRBJ2-3,TGTGCCAGCAGTTACATCGGGGGGGGCTTAGATACGCAGTATTTT,CASSYIGGGLDTQYF
once,NA,TRBV19,TRBJ2-2,TGTGCCAGTAGTATTGGGAGCACCGGGGAGCTGTTTTTT,CASSIGSTGELFF
once,NA,TRBV6-5,TRBJ2-5,TGTGCCAGCAGTTACCAGGGCGGACAAGAGACCCAGTACTTC,CASSYQGGQETQYF
NA,NA,TRBV7-6,TRBJ2-7,TGTGCCAGCAGCTTGACAGGAGGCGAGCAGTACTTC,CASSLTGGEQYF
NA,TRBD1,TRBV2,TRBJ1-5,TGTGCCAGCAGTGACGGACAGGGCAAGCAGCCCCAGCATTTT,CASSDGQGKQPQHF
NA,NA,TRBV28,TRBJ1-1,TGTGCCAGCAGTCCCCTAGACTTAACACAGAACACTGAAGCTTTCTTT,CASSPLDLTQNTEAFF
NA,NA,TRBV7-9,TRBJ1-1,TGTGCCAGCAGCTCAGGCATGAACACTGAAGCTTTCTTT,CASSSGMNTEAFF
NA,NA,TRBV9,TRBJ1-2,TGTGCCAGCAGCGCCTTAACAGGGACCTATGGCTACACCTTC,CASSALTGTYGYTF
NA,NA,TRBV6-6,TRBJ1-5,TGTGCCAGCAGTAACCCGGGGGTCAATCAGCCCCAGCATTTT,CASSNPGVNQPQHF
NA,NA,TRBV19,TRBJ2-7,TGTGCCAGTAGTATAATGGGACATACTCCAGCCGAGCAGTACTTC,CASSIMGHTPAEQYF
NA,TRBD2,TRBV13,TRBJ2-3,TGTGCCAGCAGCTTCCCTGGGACTAGCGGGGACCCTAGCACAGATACGCAGTATTTT,CASSFPGTSGDPSTDTQYF
NA,NA,TRBV4-1,TRBJ1-2,TGCGCCAGCAGCCTCGAAGACAGCCGAGATTATGGCTACACCTTC,CASSLEDSRDYGYTF
NA,TRBD1,TRBV27,TRBJ1-5,TGTGCCAGCAGTGTCGACAGGGTTTCAGGTCAGCCCCAGCATTTT,CASSVDRVSGQPQHF
NA,TRBD1,TRBV28,TRBJ1-2,TGTGCCAGCAGTCCTGGACAGGGCTACTATGGCTACACCTTC,CASSPGQGYYGYTF
NA,TRBD2,TRBV4-3,TRBJ2-5,TGCGCCAGCAGCCAAAATCAGGGACAGGGACTAGCGGGAGAAGAGACCCAGTACTTC,CASSQNQGQGLAGEETQYF
NA,NA,TRBV29-1,TRBJ2-7,TGCAGCGCTTTGACTAACTCCTACGAGCAGTACTTC,CSALTNSYEQYF
NA,NA,TRBV9,TRBJ2-3,TGTGCCAGCAGCGTAGCGTCTACGCAGTATTTT,CASSVASTQYF
NA,TRBD1,TRBV2,TRBJ2-7,TGTGCCAGCAGTGCAGGGACAGGGATTAGCGAGCAGTACTTC,CASSAGTGISEQYF
NA,NA,TRBV7-3,TRBJ2-1,TGTGCCAGCAGCTTATATCCCTCTCGGGACTCCCTCCCTTACAATGAGCAGTTCTTC,CASSLYPSRDSLPYNEQFF
once,TRBD2,TRBV28,TRBJ2-7,TGTGCCAGCAGCCCCCTGGGACTAGGGTCCTACGAGCAGTACTTC,CASSPLGLGSYEQYF
NA,TRBD2,TRBV13,TRBJ2-1,TGTGCCAGCAGCCTGGGACTAGCGATTTACGATGACAATGAGCAGTTCTTC,CASSLGLAIYDDNEQFF
NA,TRBD1,TRBV5-4,TRBJ1-2,TGTGCCAGCAGCTCCTCCCTCGACAGGGCCTATGGCTACACCTTC,CASSSSLDRAYGYTF
medium-sized,TRBD2,TRBV4-3,TRBJ2-7,TGCGCCAGCAGCCAAGATTTAGCGGGAGGGTACGAGCAGTACTTC,CASSQDLAGGYEQYF
NA,NA,TRBV6-5,TRBJ2-7,TGTGCCAGCAGTTCTGCGGGGGCCAGCTCGGCCTACGAGCAGTACTTC,CASSSAGASSAYEQYF
NA,TRBD2,TRBV5-1,TRBJ2-2,TGCGCCAGCAGCGAGGTAGCGGGAGGTAGCACCGGGGAGCTGTTTTTT,CASSEVAGGSTGELFF
few,NA,TRBV27,TRBJ2-2,TGTGCCAGCAGTTTATTTTCCGAGACCGGGGAGCTGTTTTTT,CASSLFSETGELFF
NA,NA,TRBV28,TRBJ1-5,TGTGCCAGCAGTTCCCACTATCAGCCCCAGCATTTT,CASSSHYQPQHF
NA,TRBD1,TRBV9,TRBJ1-2,TGTGCCAGCAGCCCTCGGACAGGGGGGAACTATGGCTACACCTTC,CASSPRTGGNYGYTF
NA,TRBD2,TRBV5-6,TRBJ2-1,TGTGCCAGCAGCTTGGGGGGGACTACAGACAATGAGCAGTTCTTC,CASSLGGTTDNEQFF